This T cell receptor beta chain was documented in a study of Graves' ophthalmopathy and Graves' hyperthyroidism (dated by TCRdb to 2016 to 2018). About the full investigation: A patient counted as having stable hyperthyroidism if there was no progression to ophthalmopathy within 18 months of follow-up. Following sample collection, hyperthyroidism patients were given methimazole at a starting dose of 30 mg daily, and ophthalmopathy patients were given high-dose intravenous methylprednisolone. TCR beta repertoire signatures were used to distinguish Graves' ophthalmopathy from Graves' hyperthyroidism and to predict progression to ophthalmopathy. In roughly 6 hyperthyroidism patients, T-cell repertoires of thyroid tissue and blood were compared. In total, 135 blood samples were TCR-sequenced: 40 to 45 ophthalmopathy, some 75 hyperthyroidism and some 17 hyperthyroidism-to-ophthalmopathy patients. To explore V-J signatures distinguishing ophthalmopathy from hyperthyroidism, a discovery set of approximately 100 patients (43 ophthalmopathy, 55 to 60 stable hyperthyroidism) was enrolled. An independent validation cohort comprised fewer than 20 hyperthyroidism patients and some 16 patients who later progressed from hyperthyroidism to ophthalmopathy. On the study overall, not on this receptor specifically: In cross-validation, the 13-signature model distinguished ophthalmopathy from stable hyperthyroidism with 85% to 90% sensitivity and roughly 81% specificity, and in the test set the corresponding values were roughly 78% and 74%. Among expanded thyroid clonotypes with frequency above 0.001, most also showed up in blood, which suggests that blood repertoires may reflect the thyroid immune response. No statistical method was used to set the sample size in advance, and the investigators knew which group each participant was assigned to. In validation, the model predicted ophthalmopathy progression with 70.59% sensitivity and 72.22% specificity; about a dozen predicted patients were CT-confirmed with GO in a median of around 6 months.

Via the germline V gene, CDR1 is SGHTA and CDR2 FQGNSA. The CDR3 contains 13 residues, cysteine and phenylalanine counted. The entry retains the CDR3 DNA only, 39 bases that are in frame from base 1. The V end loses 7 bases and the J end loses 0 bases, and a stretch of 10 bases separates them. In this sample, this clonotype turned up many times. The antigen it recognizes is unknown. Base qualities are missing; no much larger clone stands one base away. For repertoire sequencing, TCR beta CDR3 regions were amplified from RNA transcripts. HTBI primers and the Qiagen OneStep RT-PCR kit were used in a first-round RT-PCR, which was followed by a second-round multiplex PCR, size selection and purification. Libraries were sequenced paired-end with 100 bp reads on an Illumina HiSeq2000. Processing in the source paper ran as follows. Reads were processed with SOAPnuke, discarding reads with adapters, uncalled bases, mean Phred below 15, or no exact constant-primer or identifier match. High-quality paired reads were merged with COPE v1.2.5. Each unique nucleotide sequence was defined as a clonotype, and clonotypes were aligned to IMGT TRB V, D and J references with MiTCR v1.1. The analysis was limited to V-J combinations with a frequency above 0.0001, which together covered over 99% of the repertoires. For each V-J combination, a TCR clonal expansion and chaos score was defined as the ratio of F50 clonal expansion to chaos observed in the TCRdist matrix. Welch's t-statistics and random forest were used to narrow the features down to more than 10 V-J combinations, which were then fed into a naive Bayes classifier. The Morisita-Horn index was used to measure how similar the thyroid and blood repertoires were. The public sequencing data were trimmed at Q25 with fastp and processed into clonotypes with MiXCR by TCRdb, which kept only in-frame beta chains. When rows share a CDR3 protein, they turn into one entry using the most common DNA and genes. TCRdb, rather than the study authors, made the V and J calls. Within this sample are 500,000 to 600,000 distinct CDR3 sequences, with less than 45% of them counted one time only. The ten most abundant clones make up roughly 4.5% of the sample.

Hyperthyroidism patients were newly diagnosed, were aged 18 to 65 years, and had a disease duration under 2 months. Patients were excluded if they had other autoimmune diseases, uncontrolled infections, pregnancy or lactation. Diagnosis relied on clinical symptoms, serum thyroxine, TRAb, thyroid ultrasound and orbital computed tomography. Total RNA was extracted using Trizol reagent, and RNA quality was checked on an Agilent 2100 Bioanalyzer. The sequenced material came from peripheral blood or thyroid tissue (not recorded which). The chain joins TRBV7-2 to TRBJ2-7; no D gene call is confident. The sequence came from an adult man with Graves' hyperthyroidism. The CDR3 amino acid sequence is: CASIPDNSYEQYF. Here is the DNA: TGTGCCAGCATCCCCGACAACTCCTACGAGCAGTACTTC.